This T cell receptor (beta chain) came from a study of T cell responses to AZD1222 COVID-19 vaccine (dated by TCRdb to the early 2020s). Study-wide context: TCR sequencing was performed for fewer than 250 trial participants, of whom about 200 were given two doses of AZD1222 and some 26 were given two doses of MenACWY control vaccine. Trial participants were enrolled by age into 18-55, 56-69 and 70-plus year subgroups, with roughly 160, 29 and 62 TCR-sequenced participants respectively. Broad study findings and their caveats: Most participants were white British and females outnumbered males, and the authors suggested that clonal diversity may have been underestimated. Only a handful of AZD1222 recipients were SARS-CoV-2 seropositive at baseline, limiting conclusions about previously exposed vaccinees. Because no day 14 peak-response samples were available, the repertoires could be characterized only after the peak T cell response. The vaccine-associated CD4 TCRs covered the entire spike protein, and the dominant responses fell in regions 160-218 and 743-854. Nearly half of unique spike-specific TCRs reportedly recognized epitopes outside regions mutated in the B.1.351 and B.1.1.7 variants. The 56-69-year group was small, and its depth increase did not reach significance, likely because of low power. A significant rise in spike-specific TCR breadth and depth was observed after two AZD1222 doses relative to day 0 and relative to MenACWY recipients.

Measured from the cysteine to the phenylalanine, the CDR3 is 20 residues long. Only the CDR3 DNA is retained, 60 bases long and in frame from the first base. Trimming leaves V shorter by 3 bases and J shorter by 0 bases, with the junction holding 15 bases beyond the gene matches. CDR1 and CDR2 are read off the germline V gene as SGHRS and YFSETQ. The CDR3 regions of human TCRbeta chains were analyzed by immunosequencing. The source study handled its data this way. TCRs in the repertoires were matched against a reference library of SARS-CoV-2-specific TCRs that had been generated with the MIRA antigen-specificity platform. Breadth was defined as the fraction of unique TCRs that were SARS-CoV-2-associated, and depth was defined as the fraction of total T cells that were SARS-CoV-2-associated. Using the MIRA data, every spike-specific TCR was mapped to the spike region that the TCR reacted to and assigned to either a CD4 or a CD8 class. Log10-transformed breadth and depth values were compared by one-way ANOVA with Sidak's multiple comparisons tests. The source is immuneACCESS, and TCRdb retained only in-frame sequences with V and J called. Part of the clones is not carried over; for the studies checked, unresolved V genes explain less than half of this, and the remainder is unexplained. D and trimming come from the DNA, and the V and J calls and clone size come from that table. Recorded for this sample are around 54,000 clones; 65% to 90% of them occurred a single time. 6.5% to 8.5% of the sample rests with the top ten.

This clone has just one count. What antigen it recognizes has not been identified. Base qualities were left out, and no much larger clone turns up one base away. This sample's time point label indicates: about 28 days (+/-7) after the second vaccine dose. AZD1222 recipients with second doses at about 4 weeks or about 12 weeks were pooled, because spike-specific TCR depth and breadth did not differ between schedules. Samples from vaccinated people were obtained from the UK trials COV001 and COV002, which included a single-blind randomized controlled phase 2/3 trial of AZD1222 (ChAdOx1 nCoV-19) in healthy adults. Trial participant PBMC samples were collected at day 0 and day 28 after the second dose for TCRbeta chain sequencing.

The receptor's source is an adult who received the AZD1222 COVID-19 vaccine. The starting material was peripheral blood, obtained 28 days after the second AZD1222 dose. The V gene is TRBV5-1 and the J gene is TRBJ2-1, and TRBD2 matches 10 of the central bases. The DNA sequence follows: TGCGCCAGCAGCTCCTCACTAGCGGGACCCGATATGAGCTCCTACAATGAGCAGTTCTTC. It codes for CASSSSLAGPDMSSYNEQFF.